This T cell receptor (beta chain) stems from a study of shared clonotypes between healthy human individuals. Naive CD8 cells were CD45RO-negative, positively selected for CCR7, excluding terminally differentiated effector memory CD45RA+ cells. CDR3 length: 15 amino acids. The germline CDR1 and CDR2 sequences are MNHEY and SMNVEV (reference sequence). With V trimmed by 4 bases and J by 3 bases, 8 bases remained unmatched. The deep-level immunoSEQ assay was used. Assay: immunoSEQ multiplex PCR; the TCRdb copy retains only in-frame clones and omits some. The data hold around 700,000 clones, with around 90% observed a single time.

The receptor was isolated from a man aged 25 to 40 in good health. Source material: naive CD8+ T cells sorted from blood. The V call is TRBV27, the J call TRBJ2-7, with 8 bases fitting TRBD2. The CDR3 nucleotides are TGTGCCAGCAGTTGGGGGGTAGCGGGACGCTACGAGCAGTACTTC. Translating it yields CASSWGVAGRYEQYF.